The 14 T cell receptor beta chains given below trace back to one sample, sequenced in a study of early T cells in non-severe SARS-CoV-2 infection. Each CDR3 protein is one row after TCRdb ran MiXCR on the 5' RACE reads. The profile covers 60,000 to 75,000 distinct CDR3 sequences, with around 13% appearing a single time and roughly 1.4% taken by the ten largest. The material was whole blood, obtained at baseline. These receptors were obtained from an adult who was a healthcare worker with PCR-confirmed SARS-CoV-2 infection or an uninfected control (not recorded which).

This clonotype was detected only a few times. The chain combines TRBV5-1 with TRBJ1-2, with 11 nucleotides matching TRBD1. Germline loops: CDR1 SGHRS, CDR2 YFSETQ. The CDR3 is 15 residues long. V was pared by 4 bases and J by 7 bases, with 9 bases of the junction left unmatched. The CDR3 coding sequence is TGCGCCAGCAGCCCCAAAGCCGGGACAGGGGGTGGCTACACCTTC. Its translation: CASSPKAGTGGGYTF.

As regards this clonotype: At one end, the junction sequence differs from germline, possibly due to a read error. The V and J genes are TRBV29-1 and TRBJ1-1, with TRBD1 matching 7 bases. The CDR3 consists of 13 residues. The germline V gene encodes CDR1 SQVTM and CDR2 ANQGSEA. The CDR3 bases are TGCAGCGTTGACCCGGACAGGAACCCTGAAGCTTTCTTT. Its translation is CSVDPDRNPEAFF. The full variable domain, with the rest looked up from reference TRBV29-1 and TRBJ1-1, is SAVISQKPSRDICQRGTSLTIQCQVDSQVTMMFWYRQQPGQSLTLIATANQGSEATYESGFVIDKFPISRPNLTFSTLTVSNMSPEDSSIYLCSVDPDRNPEAFFGQGTRLTVV.

The CDR3 DNA sequence: TGTGCCAGTAGTATAGTTTATACGGGAGTCGGGGGTGAGCAGTTCTTC. This codes for CASSIVYTGVGGEQFF. This chain links TRBV19 with TRBJ2-1; D is possibly TRBD2 (6 bases). Trimming shortened V by 1 base and J by 9 bases, and 19 bases separated the two germline ends. The CDR3 totals 16 residues. Germline CDR1 reads LNHDA; CDR2 reads SQIVND (reference sequence).

The rearrangement links TRBV20-1 to TRBJ2-5; D not certain. The CDR3 is 15 residues long. Per the germline V gene, CDR1 is DFQATT and CDR2 is SNEGSKA (reference sequence). V was pared by 0 bases and J by 5 bases, with 16 bases between. The CDR3 region is CSAREGRVRLETQYF. CDR3 nucleotide sequence: TGCAGTGCTAGAGAGGGTAGGGTGCGACTTGAGACCCAGTACTTC.

This clonotype was observed a handful of times. The chain joins TRBV28 to TRBJ1-1; D unclear. Trimming removed 8 bases at V and 1 base at J, with 14 bases between. The CDR3 has 14 residues. Germline-derived CDR1 and CDR2 are MDHEN and SYDVKM. Written as DNA, the CDR3 is TGTGCCAGCGTAAGGTCGGGGAGGAACACTGAAGCTTTCTTT. This gives the protein CASVRSGRNTEAFF.

There are a few counts of this clonotype. The CDR3 sequence: CATSDFAGPDTQYF. CDR3 nucleotides: TGTGCCACCAGTGATTTCGCGGGGCCAGATACGCAGTATTTT. The chain has TRBV24-1 and TRBJ2-3; possibly TRBD2 for D (6 bases). Germline V lookup: CDR1 KGHDR, CDR2 SFDVKD. The CDR3 runs to 14 residues. Trimming removed 1 base at V and 4 bases at J, with 8 bases between.

The genes are TRBV5-1 and TRBJ2-3, with TRBD2 matching over 8 bases. CDR3 length equals 17 residues. Trimming at V came to 2 bases and at J to 1 base, leaving 9 bases not matched to a gene. The germline CDR1 and CDR2 sequences are SGHRS and YFSETQ. CDR3 bases: TGCGCCAGCAGCTTACGGTCCGGGACTAGTCGCACAGATACGCAGTATTTT. Encoded protein: CASSLRSGTSRTDTQYF.

This clonotype was counted ten times or more. The rearrangement uses TRBV11-2 and TRBJ1-1; unclear D gene. The V and J ends lost 1 base and 6 bases respectively, with 3 bases between them. Looked up from germline, CDR1 is SGHAT and CDR2 is FQNNGV. This CDR3 spans 11 amino acids. In DNA, the CDR3 is TGTGCCAGCAGCTTAGGTTCTGAAGCTTTCTTT. Amino acids: CASSLGSEAFF.

Many counts were recorded for this clonotype. The chain uses TRBV4-3 and TRBJ2-6, with D uncertain. The ends were cut back, 3 bases at V and 0 bases at J, with 3 bases in the middle. This CDR3 is built from 14 residues. Germline CDR1 and CDR2: LGHNA and YSLEER. CDR3 residues: CASSQNSGANVLTF. CDR3 DNA: TGCGCCAGCAGCCAGAACTCTGGGGCCAACGTCCTGACTTTC.

This clonotype was picked up many times. The rearrangement joins TRBV29-1 to TRBJ2-1, with D tentatively TRBD2 (6 bases). The length of the CDR3 is 14 residues. Trimming took 2 bases from V and 4 from J, leaving 12 bases between them. In germline, CDR1 is SQVTM, CDR2 ANQGSEA. CDR3 residues: CSVELLGTYNEQFF. The CDR3 DNA reads TGCAGCGTTGAATTGCTGGGGACTTACAATGAGCAGTTCTTC.

CDR3 amino acids: CASSYSISGLTGEQYF. The CDR3 coding sequence is TGTGCCAGCAGTTACTCCATTAGCGGGCTAACGGGGGAGCAGTACTTC. The V and J genes are TRBV6-5 and TRBJ2-7, with 7 positions matching TRBD2. The CDR3 has 16 amino acids. J lost 7 bases, V lost 0 bases, and 12 bases had no gene match. Per germline, CDR1 MNHEY and CDR2 SVGAGI.

The count of this clonotype is one. V and J are TRBV9 and TRBJ2-1; 11 bases align to TRBD2. This CDR3 contains 18 residues. The germline CDR1 and CDR2 sequences are SGDLS and YYNGEE. J lost 5 bases, V lost 1 base, and 11 bases had no gene match. CDR3 nucleotides: TGTGCCAGCAGCGTACGGTTAGCGGGAGGGCCTTCGGACAATGAGCAGTTCTTC. This sequence encodes CASSVRLAGGPSDNEQFF.

This clonotype was seen repeatedly, ten times or more. This chain connects TRBV30 to TRBJ2-4, with D perhaps TRBD1 (5 bases). V was cut by 5 bases and J by 13 bases, with 21 bases left in between. CDR3 size: 13 residues. Germline values: CDR1 GTSNPN, CDR2 SVGIG (reference sequence). The CDR3, as DNA: TGTGCCTGGCGCCCATGGGGCCATACAAGACAGTACTTC. Translated, it gives CAWRPWGHTRQYF.

The chain links TRBV28 to TRBJ1-5; D is undetermined. V lost 2 bases and J lost 7, with 15 bases in between. Germline CDR1 MDHEN, CDR2 SYDVKM. This CDR3 is 15 amino acids long. This CDR3 reads CASSLTLGEGQPQHF. The CDR3 bases are TGTGCCAGCAGTTTAACTCTCGGGGAAGGGCAGCCCCAGCATTTT.